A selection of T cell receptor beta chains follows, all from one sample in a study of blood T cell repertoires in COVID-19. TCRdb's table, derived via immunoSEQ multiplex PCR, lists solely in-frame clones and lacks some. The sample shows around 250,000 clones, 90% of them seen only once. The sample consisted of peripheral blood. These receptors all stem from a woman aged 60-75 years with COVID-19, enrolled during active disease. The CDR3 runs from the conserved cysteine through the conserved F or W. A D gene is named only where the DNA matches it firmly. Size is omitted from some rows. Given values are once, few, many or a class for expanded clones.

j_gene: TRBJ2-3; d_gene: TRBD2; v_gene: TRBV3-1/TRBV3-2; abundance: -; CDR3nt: TGTGCCAGCAGACTGCGGGGGGCCCGCACAGATACGCAGTATTTT; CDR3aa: CASRLRGARTDTQYF
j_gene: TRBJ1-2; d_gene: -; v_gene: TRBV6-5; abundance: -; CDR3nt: TGTGCCAGCGGGTTTACCGGCCGGGAGAAAGGCTACACCTTC; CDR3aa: CASGFTGREKGYTF
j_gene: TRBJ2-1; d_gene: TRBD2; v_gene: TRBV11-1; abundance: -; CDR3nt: TGTGCCAGCAGCCGGGGACTAGGGGTCTACAATGAGCAGTTCTTC; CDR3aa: CASSRGLGVYNEQFF
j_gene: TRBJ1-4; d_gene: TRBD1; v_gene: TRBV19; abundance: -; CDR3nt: TGTGCCAGTAGCCGACAGGGAGCTAATGAAAAACTGTTTTTT; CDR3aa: CASSRQGANEKLFF
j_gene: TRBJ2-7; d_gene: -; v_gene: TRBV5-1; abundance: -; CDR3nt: TGCGCCAGCAGCTTGGCCGCGGGCTACGAGCAGTACTTC; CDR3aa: CASSLAAGYEQYF
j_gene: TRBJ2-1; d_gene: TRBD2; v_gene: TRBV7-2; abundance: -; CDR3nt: TGTGCCAGCAGACCAGCGGGGGGGCCGGTTAATGAGCAGTTCTTC; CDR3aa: CASRPAGGPVNEQFF
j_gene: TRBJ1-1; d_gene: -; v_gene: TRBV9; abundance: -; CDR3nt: TGTGCCAGCAGCGTAGGTAGGGGGGGTCTTGGCACTGAAGCTTTCTTT; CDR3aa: CASSVGRGGLGTEAFF
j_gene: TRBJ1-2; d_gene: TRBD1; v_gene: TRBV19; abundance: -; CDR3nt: TGTGCCAGTAGGGAGGGGGCCGTCGGGATGGTCTATGGCTACACCTTC; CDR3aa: CASREGAVGMVYGYTF
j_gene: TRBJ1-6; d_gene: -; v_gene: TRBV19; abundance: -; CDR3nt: TGTGCCAGTAGTGTCCAGGGGATGGATAATTCACCCCTCCACTTT; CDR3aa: CASSVQGMDNSPLHF
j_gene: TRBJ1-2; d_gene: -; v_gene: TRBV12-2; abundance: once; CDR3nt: TGTGCAAGTCGCCCGTGGTTGGCAGGGTATGGCTACACCTTC; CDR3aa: CASRPWLAGYGYTF
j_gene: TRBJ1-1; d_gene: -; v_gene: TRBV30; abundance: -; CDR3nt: TGTGCCTGGAGTCTCACCGGGAAGGGTATTAACACTGAAGCTTTCTTT; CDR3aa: CAWSLTGKGINTEAFF
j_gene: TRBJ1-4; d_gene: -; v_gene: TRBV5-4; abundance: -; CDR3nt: TGTGCCAGCAGCCTCGGGACACAAAATGAAAAACTGTTTTTT; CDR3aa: CASSLGTQNEKLFF
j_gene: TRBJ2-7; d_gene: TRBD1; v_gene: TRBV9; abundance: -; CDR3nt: TGTGCCAGCAGCGTAGGGGGACAGGGTCTCTACGAGCAGTACTTC; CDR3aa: CASSVGGQGLYEQYF
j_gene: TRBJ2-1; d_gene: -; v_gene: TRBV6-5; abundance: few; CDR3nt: TGTGCCAGCAGTCGGGGGGAAGGGGGTTACAATGAGCAGTTCTTC; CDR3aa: CASSRGEGGYNEQFF
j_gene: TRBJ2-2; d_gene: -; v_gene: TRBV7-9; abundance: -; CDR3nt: TGTGCCAGCGTACAGGGTGGCACCGGGGAGCTGTTTTTT; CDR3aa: CASVQGGTGELFF
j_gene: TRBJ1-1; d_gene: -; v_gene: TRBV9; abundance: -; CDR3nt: TGTGCCAGCAGCGTTGCCAACACAGGAAACACTGAAGCTTTCTTT; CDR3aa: CASSVANTGNTEAFF
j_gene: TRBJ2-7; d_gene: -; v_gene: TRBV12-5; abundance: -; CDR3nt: TGTGCTAGTGGTTCGAATCCCCCAGGTGGGTCCTACGAGCAGTACTTC; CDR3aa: CASGSNPPGGSYEQYF
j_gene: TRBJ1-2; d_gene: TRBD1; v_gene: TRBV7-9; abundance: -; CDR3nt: TGTGCCAGCAGCTTAAAGAGGGTGGGACAGCAAACTAACTATGGCTACACCTTC; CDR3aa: CASSLKRVGQQTNYGYTF
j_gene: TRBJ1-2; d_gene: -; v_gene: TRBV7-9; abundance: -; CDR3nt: TGTGCCAGCAGCTCCAATCCCCCAGGGGTTGGCTACACCTTC; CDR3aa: CASSSNPPGVGYTF
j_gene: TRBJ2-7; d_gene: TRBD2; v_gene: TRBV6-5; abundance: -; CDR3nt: TGTGCCAGCACCGGGAGGGGGATCGGGTACGAGCAGTACTTC; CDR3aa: CASTGRGIGYEQYF
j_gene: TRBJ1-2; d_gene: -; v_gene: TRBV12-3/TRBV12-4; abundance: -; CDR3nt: TGTGCCAGCAGTTTACCGGGAGATGGCTACACCTTC; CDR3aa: CASSLPGDGYTF
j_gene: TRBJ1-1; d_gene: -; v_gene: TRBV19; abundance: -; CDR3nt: TGTGCCAGTAGTATCTTCGGGGGGGACACTGAAGCTTTCTTT; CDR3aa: CASSIFGGDTEAFF
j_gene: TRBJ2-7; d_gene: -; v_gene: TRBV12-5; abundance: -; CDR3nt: TGTGCTAGTGGTTTCGGTGGTGTCTACGAGCAGTACTTC; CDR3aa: CASGFGGVYEQYF
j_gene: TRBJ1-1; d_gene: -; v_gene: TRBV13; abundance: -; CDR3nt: TGTGCCAGCAGCTTATCGGTCAGATGGGGCGGCACTGAAGCTTTCTTT; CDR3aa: CASSLSVRWGGTEAFF
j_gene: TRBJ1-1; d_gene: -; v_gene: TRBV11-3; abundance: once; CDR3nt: TGTGCCAGCAGCTTAGAGGGGGGTAACACTGAAGCTTTCTTT; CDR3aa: CASSLEGGNTEAFF
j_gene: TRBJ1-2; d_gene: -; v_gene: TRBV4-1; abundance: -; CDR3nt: TGCGCCAGCAGCCAAGCCTTCACGGACCGGCCGGGGGATGGCTACACCTTC; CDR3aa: CASSQAFTDRPGDGYTF
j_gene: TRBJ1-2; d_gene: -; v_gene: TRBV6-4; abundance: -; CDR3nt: TGTGCCAGCAGTGATGGGGGAGGAAATCACTATGGCTACACCTTC; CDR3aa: CASSDGGGNHYGYTF
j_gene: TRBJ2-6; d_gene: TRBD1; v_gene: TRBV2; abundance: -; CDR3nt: TGTGCCAGCAGTGAAGAAGCAGGGGGCAACTCTGGGGCCAACGTCCTGACTTTC; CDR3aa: CASSEEAGGNSGANVLTF
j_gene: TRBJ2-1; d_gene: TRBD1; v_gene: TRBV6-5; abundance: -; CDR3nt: TGTGCCAGCGGGACAGAAACCTACAATGAGCAGTTCTTC; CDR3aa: CASGTETYNEQFF
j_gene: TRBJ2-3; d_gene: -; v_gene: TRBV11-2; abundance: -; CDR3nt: TGTGCCAGCAGCCCGATCCGAGGGGGGGCGGCGGGGGATACGCAGTATTTT; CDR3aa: CASSPIRGGAAGDTQYF
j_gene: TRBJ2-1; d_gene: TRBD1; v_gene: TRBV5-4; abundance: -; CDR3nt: TGTGCCAGCAGCCCGGGACAGGGTTCGTACAATGAGCAGTTCTTC; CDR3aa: CASSPGQGSYNEQFF
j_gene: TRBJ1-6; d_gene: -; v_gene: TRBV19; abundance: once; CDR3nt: TGTGCCAGTAGTATAGATCGACACCCGAGCTCCTATAATTCACCCCTCCACTTT; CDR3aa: CASSIDRHPSSYNSPLHF
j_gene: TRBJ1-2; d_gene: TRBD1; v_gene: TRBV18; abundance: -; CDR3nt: TGTGCCAGCGCCCCGCAAACCACAGGGGGCAGAGGGGATGGCTACACCTTC; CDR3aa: CASAPQTTGGRGDGYTF
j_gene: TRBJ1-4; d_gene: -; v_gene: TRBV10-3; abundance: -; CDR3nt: TGTGCCATCAGTGAGTCTGGGGCGGATAATGAAAAACTGTTTTTT; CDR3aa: CAISESGADNEKLFF
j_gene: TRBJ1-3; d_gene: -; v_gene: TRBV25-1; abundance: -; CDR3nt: TGTGCCAGCAGTGAATTAGACGGAGCCTCTGGAAACACCATATATTTT; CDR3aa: CASSELDGASGNTIYF
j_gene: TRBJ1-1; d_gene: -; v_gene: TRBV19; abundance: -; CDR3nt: TGTGCCAGTAGCCATTCTGGTGGAAGGGGGAACACTGAAGCTTTCTTT; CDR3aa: CASSHSGGRGNTEAFF
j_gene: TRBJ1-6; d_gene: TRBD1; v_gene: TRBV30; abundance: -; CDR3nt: TGTGCCTGGGAACAGGGGGCCTATTCACCCCTCCACTTT; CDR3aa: CAWEQGAYSPLHF
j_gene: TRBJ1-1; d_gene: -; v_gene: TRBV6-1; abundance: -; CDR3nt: TGTGCCAGCAGTGAGCAGACAGTCACTGAAGCTTTCTTT; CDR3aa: CASSEQTVTEAFF
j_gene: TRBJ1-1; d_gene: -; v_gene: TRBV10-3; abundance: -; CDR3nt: TGTGCCATCAGTCGAGAGATGAACACTGAAGCTTTCTTT; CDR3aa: CAISREMNTEAFF
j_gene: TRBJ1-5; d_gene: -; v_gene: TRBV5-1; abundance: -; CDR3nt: TGCGCCAGCAGTCCCGGGGAGCCAGGTCAGCCCCAGCATTTT; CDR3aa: CASSPGEPGQPQHF
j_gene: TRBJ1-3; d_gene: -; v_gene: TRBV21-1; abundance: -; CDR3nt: TGTGCCAGCACTCAATTTTACAGGGGGGGAGGAAACACCATATATTTT; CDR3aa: CASTQFYRGGGNTIYF
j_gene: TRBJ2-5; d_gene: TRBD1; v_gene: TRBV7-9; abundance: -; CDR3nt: TGTGCCAGCAGCCCCGGACAGGATCAGTACTTC; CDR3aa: CASSPGQDQYF
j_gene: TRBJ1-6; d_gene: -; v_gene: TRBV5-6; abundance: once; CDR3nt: TGTGCCAGCAGCTTGGGTGGGGGGTCTCAGTATAATTCACCCCTCCACTTT; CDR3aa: CASSLGGGSQYNSPLHF
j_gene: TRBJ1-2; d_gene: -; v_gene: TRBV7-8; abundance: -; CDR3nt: TGTGCCAGCAGCTTAGCTTTGGGGGGAGTCTATGGCTACACCTTC; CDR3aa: CASSLALGGVYGYTF
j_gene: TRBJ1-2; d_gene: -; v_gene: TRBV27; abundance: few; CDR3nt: TGTGCCAGCAGTTTTGGGGGCGGCGACTATGGCTACACCTTC; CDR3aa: CASSFGGGDYGYTF
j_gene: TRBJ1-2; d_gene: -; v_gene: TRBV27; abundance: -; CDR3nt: TGTGCCAGCACCAGCACAGGGACCTATGGCTACACCTTC; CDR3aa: CASTSTGTYGYTF
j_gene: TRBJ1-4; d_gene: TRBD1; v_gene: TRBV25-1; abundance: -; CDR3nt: TGTGCCAGCAGTGAGGGAGGGACAGGAAGTGAAAAACTGTTTTTT; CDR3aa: CASSEGGTGSEKLFF
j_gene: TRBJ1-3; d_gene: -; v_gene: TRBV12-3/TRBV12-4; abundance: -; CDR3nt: TGTGCCAGCAGTCCCCCGGCTGGAAACACCATATATTTT; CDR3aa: CASSPPAGNTIYF